This T cell receptor beta chain was sequenced for a study of OX40 agonist ivuxolimab in advanced cancers. Study at large: Those enrolled were approximately 78% male, with a mean age of around 58 years and ages from roughly 23 to 80. Three patients got partial responses; one had hepatocellular carcinoma and two had cutaneous melanoma. Broader study findings: With doses of 0.1-3.0 mg/kg, partial responders showed among the lowest clonal expansion.

On this clone itself: Antigen specificity is unknown.

Clones were sequenced by immunoSEQ multiplex PCR, and TCRdb holds only the in-frame ones, with some missing. The data hold 52,000 or so clones, with 94% observed a single time. V lost 4 bases and J 3 bases, leaving 16 bases between the germline ends. The CDR3 totals 15 residues. Per the germline V gene, CDR1 is SGHVS and CDR2 is FNYEAQ. Samples were taken at baseline and on day 1 of cycles 4 and 7. The origin of this receptor is an adult with an advanced solid tumor such as melanoma, head and neck, liver or kidney cancer. Sequencing was performed on CD4+ or CD8+ T cells sorted from blood, taken in a trial of the OX40 agonist ivuxolimab. The chain uses TRBV7-6 and TRBJ2-7; D gene unclear. CDR3 DNA: TGTGCCAGCAGCTCCCGACCCCTTGAAGACTACGAGCAGTACTTC. Its protein product is CASSSRPLEDYEQYF.